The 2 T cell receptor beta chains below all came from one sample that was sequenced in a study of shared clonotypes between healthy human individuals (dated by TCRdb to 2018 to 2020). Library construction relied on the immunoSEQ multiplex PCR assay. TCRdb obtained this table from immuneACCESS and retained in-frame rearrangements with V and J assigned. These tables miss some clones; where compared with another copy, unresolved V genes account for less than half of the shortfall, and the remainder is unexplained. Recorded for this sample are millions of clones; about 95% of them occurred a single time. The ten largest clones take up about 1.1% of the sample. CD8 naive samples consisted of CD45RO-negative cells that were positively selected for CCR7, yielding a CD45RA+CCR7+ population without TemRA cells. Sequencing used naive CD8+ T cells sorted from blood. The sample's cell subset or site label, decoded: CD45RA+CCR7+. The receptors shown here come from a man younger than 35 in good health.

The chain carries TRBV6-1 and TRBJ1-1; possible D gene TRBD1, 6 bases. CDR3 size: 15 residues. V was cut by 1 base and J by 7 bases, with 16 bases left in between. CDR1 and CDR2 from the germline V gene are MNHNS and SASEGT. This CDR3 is CASSEVGAPIGEAFF. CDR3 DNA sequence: TGTGCCAGCAGTGAAGTGGGGGCTCCTATCGGTGAAGCTTTCTTT.

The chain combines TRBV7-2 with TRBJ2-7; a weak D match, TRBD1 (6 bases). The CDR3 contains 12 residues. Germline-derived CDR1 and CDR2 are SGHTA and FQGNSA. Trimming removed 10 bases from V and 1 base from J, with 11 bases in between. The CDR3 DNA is TGTGCCACCGGACAGTCTTCCTACGAGCAGTACTTC. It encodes CATGQSSYEQYF. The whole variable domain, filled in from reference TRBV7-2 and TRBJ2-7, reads GAGVSQSPSNKVTEKGKDVELRCDPISGHTALYWYRQSLGQGLEFLIYFQGNSAPDKSGLPSDRFSAERTGGSVSTLTIQRTQQEDSAVYLCATGQSSYEQYFGPGTRLTVT.